These 9 T cell receptor beta chains were all obtained from the same sample, sequenced in a study of shared clonotypes between healthy human individuals (TCRdb year 2020). Receptor amplification or capture employed the immunoSEQ multiplex PCR assay. The table comes from immuneACCESS by way of TCRdb, which keeps in-frame sequences with V and J called. Part of the clones is missing from these tables; in studies checked, under half for an unresolved V gene and the rest for unknown reasons. The sample records a few hundred thousand clones, roughly 97% of which are singletons. The ten most abundant clones make up roughly 0.05% of the sample. What was sequenced was naive CD4+ T cells sorted from blood. The cell subset or site label on this specimen signifies: CD45RA+ positively selected. The receptors were sampled from a young woman in good health.

As DNA, the CDR3 is TGCGCCAGCAGCTTGGGCGTAGCCGTCAACACCGGGGAGCTGTTTTTT. Translating gives CASSLGVAVNTGELFF. The chain carries TRBV5-1 and TRBJ2-2; D call uncertain. The CDR3 has 16 amino acids. V lost 0 bases and J lost 2, with 11 bases in between. Per germline, CDR1 SGHRS and CDR2 YFSETQ.

The V and J genes are TRBV18 and TRBJ2-1; D remains unclear. This CDR3 region has 15 residues. The V gene's germline CDR1 is KGHSH and CDR2 LQKENI. The ends were cut back, 3 bases at V and 8 bases at J, with 17 bases in the middle. CDR3 protein: CASSPFDLALHEQFF. CDR3 DNA: TGTGCCAGCTCACCTTTTGACTTAGCCCTTCATGAGCAGTTCTTC. The full variable domain, rest sourced from reference TRBV18 and TRBJ2-1, is NAGVMQNPRHLVRRRGQEARLRCSPMKGHSHVYWYRQLPEEGLKFMVYLQKENIIDESGMPKERFSAEFPKEGPSILRIQQVVRGDSAAYFCASSPFDLALHEQFFGPGTRLTVL.

The chain combines TRBV6-1 with TRBJ2-7; D unclear. The V end lost 4 bases, the J end lost 4 bases, and 14 bases lay between the germline ends. This CDR3 contains 14 residues. Germline lookup yields CDR1 MNHNS and CDR2 SASEGT. The CDR3 DNA reads as TGTGCCAGCAGTGGGGTAGTCTTGAGTTACGAGCAGTACTTC. Protein product: CASSGVVLSYEQYF.

The chain joins TRBV11-2 to TRBJ1-1, with D unresolved. Trimming shortened V by 2 bases and J by 5 bases, and 12 bases separated the two germline ends. The germline CDR1 and CDR2 sequences are SGHAT and FQNNGV. CDR3 size: 14 residues. The CDR3 nucleotides read TGTGCCAGCAGCTTAAGTCAAGGGTGGACTGAAGCTTTCTTT. Encoded protein: CASSLSQGWTEAFF. The variable domain in full, with the rest retrieved from reference TRBV11-2 and TRBJ1-1, is EAGVAQSPRYKIIEKRQSVAFWCNPISGHATLYWYQQILGQGPKLLIQFQNNGVVDDSQLPKDRFSAERLKGVDSTLKIQPAKLEDSAVYLCASSLSQGWTEAFFGQGTRLTVV.

The J gene is TRBJ1-3, the V gene TRBV28; maybe TRBD1 (5 bases). From germline, CDR1 is MDHEN and CDR2 SYDVKM. The germline V and J ends were trimmed by 2 bases and 0 bases, with 14 bases remaining between them. The CDR3 spans 17 residues. The DNA of the CDR3 is TGTGCCAGCAGTTTACCTCAGGGTTACCCCTCTGGAAACACCATATATTTT. Encoded protein: CASSLPQGYPSGNTIYF.

The CDR3: CASRTSGTYEQYF. The CDR3 DNA is TGTGCCAGCAGGACTAGCGGGACCTACGAGCAGTACTTC. The chain is built from TRBV21-1 and TRBJ2-7; no DNA check was done on the table's D call, TRBD2. TRBV21-1 is a listed pseudogene. This CDR3 is built from 13 residues.

The V call is TRBV28, the J call TRBJ2-3; no definite D call. This CDR3 region has 14 residues. The V and J ends lost 5 bases and 5 bases respectively, with 14 bases between them. The V gene's germline CDR1 is MDHEN and CDR2 SYDVKM. The CDR3 loop is CASSLLLRGDTQYF. CDR3 bases: TGTGCCAGCAGTCTCCTTTTGCGTGGAGATACGCAGTATTTT.

This sequence joins TRBV5-4 and TRBJ2-7; TRBD2 matches 8 bases. V lost 1 base and J lost 3; bases outside the gene matches: 6. Germline lookup yields CDR1 SGHNT and CDR2 YYREEE (reference sequence). The CDR3 is 15 residues long. CDR3 residues: CASSLPVAGGYEQYF. As DNA, the CDR3 is TGTGCCAGCAGCTTGCCCGTCGCGGGGGGCTACGAGCAGTACTTC.

The J gene is TRBJ2-5, the V gene TRBV7-2; TRBD1 might be the D (6 bases). The germline V gene encodes CDR1 SGHTA and CDR2 FQGNSA. Trimming took 5 bases from V and 1 from J, leaving 8 bases between them. The CDR3 covers 13 residues. Here the CDR3 DNA reads TGTGCCAGCAGCAGGACAGTCCAAGAGACCCAGTACTTC. Protein sequence: CASSRTVQETQYF.